The 7 T cell receptor beta chains presented below share a single source sample, sequenced in a study of control samples from healthy donors and cancer patients. The method was immunoSEQ multiplex PCR; TCRdb's version includes in-frame clones alone and lacks a portion of them. The sample gives 150,000 to 200,000 clones, roughly 88% of which show up once; approximately 1.7% is in the top ten. Sequenced material: blood. The receptors stem from a man aged 18 to 30 in good health.

The rearrangement links TRBV6-2 or TRBV6-3 to TRBJ1-2; D is ambiguous. V was pared by 2 bases and J by 8 bases, with 12 bases between. Germline V gives CDR1 MNHEY, CDR2 SVGEGT. This CDR3 has 13 amino acids. In DNA, the CDR3 is TGTGCCAGCAGTTACGTAGGAATGGGCGGCTACACCTTC. Protein: CASSYVGMGGYTF.

V and J are TRBV28 and TRBJ2-5; TRBD2 matches at 13 bases. The ends lost 9 bases at V and 5 bases at J; junction bases unmatched: 6. Germline CDR1 and CDR2: MDHEN and SYDVKM. The CDR3 runs 14 residues. CDR3: CASSLAGGRETQYF. The CDR3 nucleotides are TGTGCCAGTTCACTAGCGGGGGGGCGGGAGACCCAGTACTTC.

The rearrangement joins TRBV29-1 to TRBJ2-7; 7 bases map to TRBD1. In germline, CDR1 is SQVTM, CDR2 ANQGSEA. Trimming cost V 7 bases and J 3 bases; bases outside gene matches: 6. The CDR3 extends over 12 amino acids. The CDR3 loop reads CSAGTDLYEQYF. For the CDR3, the DNA is TGCAGCGCGGGGACAGACCTCTACGAGCAGTACTTC.

The chain couples TRBV19 to TRBJ1-4, with TRBD1 matching over 8 bases. V was clipped by 5 bases and J by 10 bases; unmatched bases: 15. The CDR3 spans 16 residues. The germline CDR1 and CDR2 sequences are LNHDA and SQIVND (reference sequence). The CDR3 protein is CASSASGGTGYGKLFF. In nucleotides, the CDR3 is TGTGCCAGTAGTGCCTCGGGCGGGACAGGTTATGGAAAACTGTTTTTT.

In regard to this clone: Other DNA sequences in this sample translate to the same CDR3. The gene calls are TRBV5-5 and TRBJ2-7, with D unclear. This CDR3 has 12 residues. Trimming shortened V by 0 bases and J by 4 bases, and 5 bases separated the two germline ends. In germline, CDR1 is SGHKS, CDR2 YYEKEE (reference sequence). The CDR3 DNA follows: TGTGCCAGCAGCTTGGAAAGGTACGAGCAGTACTTC. Protein: CASSLERYEQYF.

This clone was seen only once. This chain uses TRBV13 with TRBJ2-5; TRBD1 matches 7 bases. CDR1 and CDR2 (germline): PRHDT, FYEKMQ (reference sequence). V trimming: 5 bases; J trimming: 4 bases; junction bases outside the gene matches: 10. The CDR3 is 15 amino acids. CDR3 sequence reads: CASSAGTDRTETQYF. Written as DNA, the CDR3 is TGTGCCAGCAGCGCCGGGACAGACCGCACAGAGACCCAGTACTTC.

The genes are TRBV9 and TRBJ2-1, with D perhaps TRBD1 (6 bases). Per germline, CDR1 SGDLS and CDR2 YYNGEE. V was pared by 0 bases and J by 7 bases, with 11 bases between. This CDR3 has 14 amino acids. The CDR3, as DNA: TGTGCCAGCAGCGTAGATCAGGGGTTAAATGAGCAGTTCTTC. Amino acids: CASSVDQGLNEQFF.